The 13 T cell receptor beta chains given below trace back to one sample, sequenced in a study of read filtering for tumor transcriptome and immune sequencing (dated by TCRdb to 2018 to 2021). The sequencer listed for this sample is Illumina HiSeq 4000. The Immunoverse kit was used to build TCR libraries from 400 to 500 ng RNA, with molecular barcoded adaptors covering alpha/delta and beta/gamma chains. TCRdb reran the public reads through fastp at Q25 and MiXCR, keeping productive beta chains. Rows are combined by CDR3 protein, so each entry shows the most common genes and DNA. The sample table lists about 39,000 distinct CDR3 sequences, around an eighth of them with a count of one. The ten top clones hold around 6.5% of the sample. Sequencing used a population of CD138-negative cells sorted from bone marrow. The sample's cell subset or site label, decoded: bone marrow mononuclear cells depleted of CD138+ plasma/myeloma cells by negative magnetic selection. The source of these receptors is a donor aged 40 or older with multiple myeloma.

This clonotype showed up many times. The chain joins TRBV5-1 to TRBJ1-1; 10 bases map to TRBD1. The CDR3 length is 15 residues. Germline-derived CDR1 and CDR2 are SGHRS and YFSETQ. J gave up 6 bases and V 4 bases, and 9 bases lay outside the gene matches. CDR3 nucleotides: TGCGCCAGCAGCAGCACGGGACAGGGGATCGCTGAAGCTTTCTTT. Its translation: CASSSTGQGIAEAFF.

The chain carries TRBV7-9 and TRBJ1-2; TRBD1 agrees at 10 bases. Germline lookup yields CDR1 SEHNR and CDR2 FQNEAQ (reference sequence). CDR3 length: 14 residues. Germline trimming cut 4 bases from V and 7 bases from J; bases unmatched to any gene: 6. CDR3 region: CASSWTGQGSGYTF. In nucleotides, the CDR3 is TGTGCCAGCAGCTGGACGGGACAGGGGTCTGGCTACACCTTC.

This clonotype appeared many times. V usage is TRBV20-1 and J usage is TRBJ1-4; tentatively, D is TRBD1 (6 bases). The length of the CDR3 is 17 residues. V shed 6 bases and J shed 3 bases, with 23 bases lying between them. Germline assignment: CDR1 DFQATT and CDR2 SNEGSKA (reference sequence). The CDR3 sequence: CSAERRTAFFANEKLFF. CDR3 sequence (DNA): TGCAGTGCCGAGAGAAGGACAGCTTTCTTTGCTAATGAAAAACTGTTTTTT.

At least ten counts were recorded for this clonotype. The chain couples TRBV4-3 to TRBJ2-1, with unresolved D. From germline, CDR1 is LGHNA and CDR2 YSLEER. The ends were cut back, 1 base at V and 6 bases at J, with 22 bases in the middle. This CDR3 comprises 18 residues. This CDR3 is CASSQVRSQLTRPNEQFF. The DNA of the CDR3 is TGCGCCAGCAGCCAAGTTAGGTCACAACTAACTCGCCCCAATGAGCAGTTCTTC.

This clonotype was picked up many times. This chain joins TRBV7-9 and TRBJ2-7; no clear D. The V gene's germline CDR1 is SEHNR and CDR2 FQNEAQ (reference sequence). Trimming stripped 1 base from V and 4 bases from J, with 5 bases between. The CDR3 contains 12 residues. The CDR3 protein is CASSLVGYEQYF. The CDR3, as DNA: TGTGCCAGCAGCTTAGTAGGGTACGAGCAGTACTTC.

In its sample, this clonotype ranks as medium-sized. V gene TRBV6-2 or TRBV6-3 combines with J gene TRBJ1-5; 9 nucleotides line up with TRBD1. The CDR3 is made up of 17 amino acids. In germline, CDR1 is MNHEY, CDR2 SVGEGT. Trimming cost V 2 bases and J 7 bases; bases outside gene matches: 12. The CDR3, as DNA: TGTGCCAGCAGTTACGGTTGGACGGACAGGGGTTGGCAGCCCCAGCATTTT. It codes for CASSYGWTDRGWQPQHF.

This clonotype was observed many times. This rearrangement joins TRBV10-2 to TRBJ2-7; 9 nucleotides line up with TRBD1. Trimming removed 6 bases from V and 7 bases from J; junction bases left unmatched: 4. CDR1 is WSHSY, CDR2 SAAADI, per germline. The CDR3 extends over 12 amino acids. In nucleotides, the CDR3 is TGCGCCAGCAGATTGGACAGGGGTGAGCAGTACTTC. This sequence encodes CASRLDRGEQYF.

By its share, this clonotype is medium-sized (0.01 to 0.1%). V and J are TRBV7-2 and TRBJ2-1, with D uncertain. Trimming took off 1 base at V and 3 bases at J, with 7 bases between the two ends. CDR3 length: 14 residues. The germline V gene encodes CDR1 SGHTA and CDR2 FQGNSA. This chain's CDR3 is CASSLVASYNEQFF. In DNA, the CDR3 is TGTGCCAGCAGCTTAGTGGCCAGCTACAATGAGCAGTTCTTC.

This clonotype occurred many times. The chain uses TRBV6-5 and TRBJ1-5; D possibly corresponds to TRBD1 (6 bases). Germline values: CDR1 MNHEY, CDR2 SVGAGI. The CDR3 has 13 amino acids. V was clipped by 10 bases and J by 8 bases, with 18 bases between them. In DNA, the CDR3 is TGTGCCACCCTGGAGGGTACAGGGAAGCCCCAGCATTTT. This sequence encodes CATLEGTGKPQHF.

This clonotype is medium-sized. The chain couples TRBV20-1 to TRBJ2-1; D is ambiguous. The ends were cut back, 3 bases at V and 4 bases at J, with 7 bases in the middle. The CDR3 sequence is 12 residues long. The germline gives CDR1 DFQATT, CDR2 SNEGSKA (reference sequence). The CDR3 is CSASYAYNEQFF. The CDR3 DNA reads TGCAGTGCTAGTTACGCGTACAATGAGCAGTTCTTC.

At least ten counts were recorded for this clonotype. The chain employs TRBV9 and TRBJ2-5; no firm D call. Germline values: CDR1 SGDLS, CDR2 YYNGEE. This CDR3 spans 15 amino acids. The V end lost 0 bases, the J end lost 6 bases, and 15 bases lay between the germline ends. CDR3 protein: CASSVGISSVKTQYF. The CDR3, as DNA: TGTGCCAGCAGCGTAGGAATAAGTTCGGTAAAGACCCAGTACTTC.

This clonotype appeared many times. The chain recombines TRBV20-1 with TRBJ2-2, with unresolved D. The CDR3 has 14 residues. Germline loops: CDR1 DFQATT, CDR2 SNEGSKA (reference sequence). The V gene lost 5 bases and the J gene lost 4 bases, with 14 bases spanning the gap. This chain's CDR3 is CSADGLASTGELFF. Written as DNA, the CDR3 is TGCAGTGCTGACGGGCTGGCGAGCACCGGGGAGCTGTTTTTT.

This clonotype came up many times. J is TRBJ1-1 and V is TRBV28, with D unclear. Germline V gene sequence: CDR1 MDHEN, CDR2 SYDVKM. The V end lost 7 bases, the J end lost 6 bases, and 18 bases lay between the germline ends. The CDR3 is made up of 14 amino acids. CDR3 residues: CASTRTWTSSEAFF. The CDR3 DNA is TGTGCCAGCACCCGCACGTGGACGTCATCTGAAGCTTTCTTT.